What follows is one TCR beta chain and its context. The antigen is unknown. These data originate in a study of shared clonotypes between healthy human individuals. The CD4+ fraction was divided into a CD45RA+ naive subset and a CD45RA-negative memory subset. Method: immunoSEQ multiplex PCR; TCRdb's copy keeps in-frame clones and lacks some. The sample records 2 million to 3 million clones, around 90% being singletons. Study-wide points: On the whole, naive subsets had larger estimated richness than memory subsets had.

CDR1 and CDR2 (germline): GTSNPN, SVGIG (reference sequence). V lost 4 bases to trimming and J lost 3 bases, with 12 bases between them. This CDR3 contains 13 residues. The rearrangement links TRBV30 to TRBJ1-1; no reliable D call. The sample comprised naive CD4+ T cells sorted from blood. Subset given: CD45RA+ positively selected. This receptor was identified in a man between 18 and 29 years old in good health. For the CDR3, the DNA is TGTGCCTGGATGAGCAGGCACGACACTGAAGCTTTCTTT. Translating it yields CAWMSRHDTEAFF.